What follows are 17 T cell receptor beta chains derived from one specimen sequenced in a study of OX40 agonist ivuxolimab in advanced cancers. The method was immunoSEQ multiplex PCR; TCRdb's version includes in-frame clones alone and lacks a portion of them. The table lists tens of thousands of clones, roughly 80% of them singletons, with less than 3% in the top ten. Sequenced here: CD4+ or CD8+ T cells sorted from blood, sampled in a trial of the OX40 agonist ivuxolimab. These receptors came from an adult with an advanced solid tumor such as melanoma, head and neck, liver or kidney cancer.

The chain combines TRBV4-2 with TRBJ2-7, with a possible D match to TRBD1 (6 bases). Germline CDR1 is LGHNA and CDR2 is YNFKEQ. There are 15 residues in the CDR3. V gave up 0 bases and J gave up 12 bases, with 21 bases separating them. The CDR3 here is CASSQEEYNRGQSYF. CDR3 nucleotide sequence: TGTGCCAGCAGCCAAGAGGAATATAACCGGGGACAATCGTACTTC.

The V gene is TRBV29-1, the J gene TRBJ2-7, with D tentatively TRBD2 (5 bases). The germline gives CDR1 SQVTM, CDR2 ANQGSEA. There are 12 residues in the CDR3. With 6 bases removed from V and 2 bases from J, the gap between germline ends came to 11 bases. CDR3 loop: CSVWTSTYEQYF. CDR3 DNA sequence: TGCAGCGTCTGGACTTCGACCTACGAGCAGTACTTC.

The V gene is TRBV7-8, the J gene TRBJ1-5, with 9 positions matching TRBD1. The V and J ends lost 5 bases and 5 bases, in that order; junction bases with no gene match: 4. Per germline, CDR1 SGHVS and CDR2 FQNEAQ. This CDR3 spans 14 amino acids. The DNA for the CDR3 is TGTGCCAGCAGCGGGGACAGGGATGATCAGCCCCAGCATTTT. This translates into CASSGDRDDQPQHF. Complete variable domain (other parts from reference TRBV7-8 and TRBJ1-5): GAGVSQSPRYKVAKRGQDVALRCDPISGHVSLFWYQQALGQGPEFLTYFQNEAQLDKSGLPSDRFFAERPEGSVSTLKIQRTQQEDSAVYLCASSGDRDDQPQHFGDGTRLSIL.

This sequence joins TRBV5-5 and TRBJ1-4; D gene uncertain. This CDR3 comprises 16 residues. Trimming stripped 6 bases from V and 8 bases from J, with 23 bases between. Germline V gene data show CDR1 as SGHKS and CDR2 as YYEKEE (reference sequence). This CDR3 reads CASNSGRNYPKEKLFF. CDR3 bases: TGTGCCAGCAACAGTGGACGGAATTACCCCAAAGAAAAACTGTTTTTT.

The V and J genes are TRBV6-5 and TRBJ2-7; 9 positions match TRBD2. Germline CDR1 reads MNHEY; CDR2 reads SVGAGI. The V gene end was trimmed by 5 bases and the J gene end by 11 bases; junction bases not matched to a gene: 10. CDR3 size: 13 residues. Here the CDR3 reads CASSELSSGAKYF. CDR3 DNA sequence: TGTGCCAGCAGTGAACTGTCTAGCGGGGCGAAGTACTTC.

The chain combines TRBV19 with TRBJ2-2; the D call may be TRBD1 or TRBD2 (5 bases each). Trimming removed 4 bases at V and 4 bases at J, with 10 bases between. This CDR3 is 14 amino acids long. The germline V gene encodes CDR1 LNHDA and CDR2 SQIVND (reference sequence). CDR3 DNA: TGTGCCAGTAGTAACCAAGGGACCACCGGGGAGCTGTTTTTT. Encoded protein: CASSNQGTTGELFF.

The rearrangement links TRBV11-3 to TRBJ2-1; 9 positions agree with TRBD2. CDR1 and CDR2 from the germline V gene are SGHNT and YENEEA. Germline trimming cut 1 base from V and 5 bases from J; bases unmatched to any gene: 3. This CDR3 has 15 residues. CDR3 bases: TGTGCCAGCAGCTTAGCAGCGGGGGGAAACAATGAGCAGTTCTTC. This sequence encodes CASSLAAGGNNEQFF.

The rearrangement links TRBV2 to TRBJ1-5; TRBD1 aligns across 7 bases. The V and J ends lost 7 bases and 1 base, in that order; junction bases with no gene match: 13. The CDR3 spans 17 residues. CDR1 is SNHLY, CDR2 FYNNEI, per germline. The CDR3 DNA reads as TGTGCCAGCAAGGTGGGACAGACGTCTACCAGCAATCAGCCCCAGCATTTT. As protein: CASKVGQTSTSNQPQHF.

The rearrangement links TRBV11-2 to TRBJ1-5; D may be TRBD1 (6 bases). The CDR3 consists of 13 residues. CDR1 is SGHAT, CDR2 FQNNGV, per germline. V lost 3 bases, J lost 5 bases, and 8 bases lay in between. CDR3 coding DNA: TGTGCCAGCAGCTTGTCAGGGGATCAGCCCCAGCATTTT. Translation: CASSLSGDQPQHF.

V is TRBV10-3 and J is TRBJ1-1; D remains unclear. Germline V gene data show CDR1 as ENHRY and CDR2 as SYGVKD. The ends were cut back, 5 bases at V and 1 base at J, with 14 bases in the middle. There are 15 residues in the CDR3. CDR3 bases: TGTGCCATCAGTCAAATGGGGAGAGGGAACACTGAAGCTTTCTTT. Protein: CAISQMGRGNTEAFF.

A single count supports this clone. This chain connects TRBV18 to TRBJ2-7, with D perhaps TRBD1 (5 bases). Germline V gene sequence: CDR1 KGHSH, CDR2 LQKENI. The CDR3 runs 14 residues. Trimming took 1 base from V and 2 from J, leaving 9 bases between them. CDR3: CASSPLAGTYEQYF. The CDR3 DNA is TGTGCCAGCTCACCACTCGCAGGGACCTACGAGCAGTACTTC.

The genes are TRBV7-2 and TRBJ1-1, with D uncertain. This CDR3 has 12 amino acids. The ends were cut back, 5 bases at V and 5 bases at J, with 9 bases in the middle. Germline V CDR1 and CDR2: SGHTA, FQGNSA. Here the CDR3 DNA reads TGTGCCAGCAGCCCTCCTTGGACTGAAGCTTTCTTT. Its protein product is CASSPPWTEAFF.

The chain links TRBV4-1 to TRBJ1-5; D not resolved. CDR3 size: 17 residues. From germline, CDR1 is MGHRA and CDR2 YSYEKL. V was trimmed by 2 bases and J by 0 bases, leaving 14 bases between them. The CDR3 spells CASSQTVGGNSNQPQHF. Here the CDR3 DNA reads TGCGCCAGCAGCCAAACCGTAGGAGGGAATAGCAATCAGCCCCAGCATTTT.

This clone was detected only once. CDR3 region: CASSLAFGGNTIYF. For the CDR3, the DNA is TGTGCCAGCAGTTTAGCTTTTGGGGGAAACACCATATATTTT. This sequence joins TRBV27 and TRBJ1-3; no clear D gene. Trimming shortened V by 2 bases and J by 4 bases, and 9 bases separated the two germline ends. Germline CDR1 MNHEY, CDR2 SMNVEV (reference sequence). The CDR3 loop spans 14 amino acids.

This clone was counted only a few times. CDR3 sequence: CASTVDNYGYTF. Here the CDR3 DNA reads TGTGCCAGTACCGTGGACAACTATGGCTACACCTTC. V is TRBV19 and J is TRBJ1-2; D is uncertain. Per germline, CDR1 LNHDA and CDR2 SQIVND (reference sequence). There are 12 residues in the CDR3. V shed 7 bases and J shed 2 bases, with 8 bases lying between them.

A word on this clone: A junction boundary mismatches the germline segment, possibly from a read error. V gene TRBV20-1 combines with J gene TRBJ2-7; D ambiguous. CDR1 is DFQATT and CDR2 is SNEGSKA in the germline V gene (reference sequence). The CDR3 spans 11 residues. This CDR3 reads CSAPLSHEQYF. CDR3 nucleotide sequence: TGCAGTGCCCCTCTCTCCCACGAGCAGTACTTC.

J is TRBJ1-2 and V is TRBV5-4; TRBD1 aligns across 9 bases. The V and J ends lost 5 bases and 5 bases, in that order; junction bases with no gene match: 1. CDR1 and CDR2 (germline): SGHNT, YYREEE (reference sequence). This CDR3 is built from 12 residues. CDR3 in DNA: TGTGCCAGCAGTGGACAGGGGTATGGCTACACCTTC. Its translation: CASSGQGYGYTF.